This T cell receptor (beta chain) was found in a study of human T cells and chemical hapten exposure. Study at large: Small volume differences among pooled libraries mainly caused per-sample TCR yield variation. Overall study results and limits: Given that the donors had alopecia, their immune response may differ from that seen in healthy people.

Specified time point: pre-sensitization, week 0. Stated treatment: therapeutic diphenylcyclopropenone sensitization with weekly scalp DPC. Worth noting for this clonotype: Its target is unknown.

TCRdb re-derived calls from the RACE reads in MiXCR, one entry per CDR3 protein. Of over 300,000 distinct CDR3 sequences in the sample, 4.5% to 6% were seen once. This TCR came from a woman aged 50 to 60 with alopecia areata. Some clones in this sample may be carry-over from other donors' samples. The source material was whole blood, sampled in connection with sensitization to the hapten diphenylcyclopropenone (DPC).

This CDR3 reads CASSLGQPGPQHF. The CDR3, as DNA: TGTGCCAGCAGTCTCGGACAGCCCGGTCCCCAGCATTTT. The V call is TRBV2, the J call TRBJ1-5; D perhaps matches TRBD1 (6 bases). The CDR3 loop spans 13 amino acids. With 5 bases removed from V and 10 bases from J, the gap between germline ends came to 15 bases. Per the germline V gene, CDR1 is SNHLY and CDR2 is FYNNEI.